This TCR beta chain was recovered during a study of blood T cell repertoires in COVID-19. Study background: Samples of COVID-19 (acute and convalescent) were obtained from the United States, Italy and Spain. T cells, B-cell-depleted T cells, or PBMCs provided the cDNA or gDNA that served as material.

Trimming stripped 2 bases from V and 2 bases from J, with 15 bases between. The CDR3 sequence is 16 residues long. In the original workflow: Amplification from reference gene primers served as the basis for estimated nucleated cell counts. Assay used: immunoSEQ multiplex PCR; TCRdb lists only in-frame clones, some missing. V and J calls and clone size follow that table, whereas D and trimming were derived from the DNA. This repertoire shows some 150,000 clones, just under 90% found once; its top ten account for over 8.5%. The chain is built from TRBV23-1 and TRBJ1-1, with a possible D match to TRBD1 (6 bases). TRBV23-1 is reported as an ORF; its role is uncertain. Material for sequencing was peripheral blood. The receptor's source is a woman between 45 and 65 years old with active or convalescent COVID-19. The CDR3 nucleotides read TGCGCCAGCAGTCAAAACAGGGTCCGCACAAACACTGAAGCTTTCTTT. Its translation is CASSQNRVRTNTEAFF.